This T cell receptor (beta chain) is from a study of Graves' ophthalmopathy and Graves' hyperthyroidism. CDR3 length: 13 residues. Trimming removed 7 bases from V and 9 bases from J, with 16 bases in between. The germline gives CDR1 MGHRA, CDR2 YSYEKL. From RNA, the CDR3 regions of TCR beta chains were amplified and sequenced. Scientists carried out first-round RT-PCR using HTBI primers and then a second-round multiplex PCR. TCRdb called the multiplex PCR reads again in MiXCR, with one record for every CDR3 protein. The profile shows around 1,000,000 distinct CDR3 sequences, roughly 35% of them singletons. There are a few counts of this clonotype.

Material for sequencing was peripheral blood or thyroid tissue (not recorded which). This chain links TRBV4-1 with TRBJ1-3; possible D gene TRBD1, 5 bases. This receptor was obtained from an adult man with Graves' hyperthyroidism. The CDR3 DNA reads as TGCGCCAGCACTACCGGGCGGGGGAGCACCATATATTTT. This codes for CASTTGRGSTIYF.